A single sample gave rise to the 15 T cell receptor beta chains below, sequenced in a study of T cells after yellow fever vaccination (dated by TCRdb to about 2019). The library was generated by 5' RACE. This sample was sequenced with an Illumina HiSeq 2500. TCRdb passed the public sequencing reads through fastp at Q25 and MiXCR, retaining productive beta sequences. Records with the same CDR3 protein are collapsed into one entry carrying the most frequent genes and DNA. The sample data list roughly 500,000 distinct CDR3 sequences, and 15% to 20% of these were observed just once. The ten top clones hold roughly 13% of the sample. Reading the label with the study, this specimen's treatment or condition is: live attenuated yellow fever vaccine strain. The sequencing used PBMCs, collected 15 days after the yellow fever booster vaccination. The source of these receptors is a man younger than 40 who received the YFV17D yellow fever vaccine.

This clonotype turned up a few times. CDR3 sequence reads: CASSFRIGTDTQYF. The CDR3, as DNA: TGTGCCAGCAGTTTTCGGATAGGCACAGATACGCAGTATTTT. The chain uses TRBV12-3 or TRBV12-4 and TRBJ2-3; D is unresolved. The CDR3 length is 14 residues. V gave up 3 bases and J gave up 1 base, with 8 bases separating them.

CDR3 DNA: TGTGCCAGCAGCTTGGGTGGCTCAGTGGCCTACGAGCAGTACTTC. Its protein is CASSLGGSVAYEQYF. V gene TRBV7-3 combines with J gene TRBJ2-7, with unresolved D. Germline lookup yields CDR1 SGHTA and CDR2 FQGTGA. The CDR3 is made up of 15 amino acids. Trimming stripped 3 bases from V and 2 bases from J, with 14 bases between.

Only a few counts were recorded for this clonotype. This sequence joins TRBV20-1 and TRBJ2-5; 10 bases line up with TRBD2. The CDR3 sequence is 13 residues long. Looked up from germline, CDR1 is DFQATT and CDR2 is SNEGSKA (reference sequence). After removal of 5 bases from V and 3 bases from J, the junction contained 3 bases not matched to a gene. Here the CDR3 DNA reads TGCAGTGCTGGGACTAGCGCAAAAGAGACCCAGTACTTC. Translated, it gives CSAGTSAKETQYF.

The chain links TRBV12-3 or TRBV12-4 to TRBJ1-6; 7 positions match TRBD1. Trimming took 7 bases from V and 7 from J; bases not matched to a gene: 7. CDR3 length: 14 residues. The DNA for the CDR3 is TGTGCCAGCACCCGACAGGGAGGAAATTCACCCCTCCACTTT. This codes for CASTRQGGNSPLHF.

This clonotype was picked up many times. The genes are TRBV12-3 or TRBV12-4 and TRBJ2-1; the D gene could be TRBD1 or TRBD2 (6 bases each). The CDR3 is 14 amino acids. Trimming cost V 5 bases and J 5 bases, with 13 bases left between them. CDR3 sequence (DNA): TGTGCCAGCAGTCCAGGGGACTTAAACAATGAGCAGTTCTTC. The encoded protein is CASSPGDLNNEQFF.

This clonotype is a singleton in its sample. V and J are TRBV20-1 and TRBJ2-5; tentative D call: TRBD2 (6 bases). The germline V and J ends were trimmed by 6 bases and 2 bases, with 13 bases remaining between them. This CDR3 contains 13 residues. Germline V gene lookup returns CDR1 DFQATT and CDR2 SNEGSKA (reference sequence). For the CDR3, the DNA is TGCAGTGCGGGGAGGACGGCGCAAGAGACCCAGTACTTC. Translating it yields CSAGRTAQETQYF.

The rearrangement joins TRBV7-2 to TRBJ2-3, with TRBD1 matching over 8 bases. V trimming: 8 bases; J trimming: 4 bases; junction bases outside the gene matches: 5. This CDR3 is 13 amino acids long. CDR1 and CDR2 (germline): SGHTA, FQGNSA. The DNA for the CDR3 is TGTGCCAGCGCCGGACAGGGACCAGATACGCAGTATTTT. Its translation: CASAGQGPDTQYF.

This clonotype was detected a few times. This rearrangement joins TRBV4-3 to TRBJ2-7; 14 bases match TRBD2. The CDR3 length is 16 residues. Germline assignment: CDR1 LGHNA and CDR2 YSLEER. With V trimmed by 4 bases and J by 4 bases, 6 bases remained unmatched. In DNA form, the CDR3 reads TGCGCCAGCAGCCTCCTCCGGACTAGCGGGAGGTACGAGCAGTACTTC. It codes for CASSLLRTSGRYEQYF.

Ten or more counts support this clonotype. The rearrangement links TRBV2 to TRBJ2-5; 11 bases fit TRBD2. The V segment lost 6 bases and the J segment 5 bases; nucleotides outside the gene matches: 2. The CDR3 totals 13 residues. Germline CDR1 SNHLY, CDR2 FYNNEI. The CDR3 loop reads CASRWTSGETQYF. In nucleotides, the CDR3 is TGTGCCAGCAGATGGACTAGCGGGGAGACCCAGTACTTC.

This clonotype was found a few times. The CDR3 loop reads CASSFYQAPLTDTQYF. In DNA form, the CDR3 reads TGCGCCAGCAGCTTCTACCAGGCGCCACTCACAGATACGCAGTATTTT. This rearrangement joins TRBV5-1 to TRBJ2-3; D uncertain. The CDR3 has 16 residues. V was shortened by 2 bases and J by 2 bases, with 15 bases between the two germline ends. Germline V gene data show CDR1 as SGHRS and CDR2 as YFSETQ.

This clonotype was counted between two and nine times. CDR3 in DNA: TGTGCCAGCAGCTTAGCGCTAAGGGGGGGGAAAGAGACCCAGTACTTC. It specifies CASSLALRGGKETQYF. The rearrangement links TRBV7-2 to TRBJ2-5; maybe TRBD2 (7 bases). Trimming took 0 bases from V and 3 from J, leaving 14 bases between them. Germline CDR1 is SGHTA and CDR2 is FQGNSA. The CDR3 contains 16 residues.

The chain couples TRBV20-1 to TRBJ2-1, with D perhaps matching TRBD1 or TRBD2 (6 bases each). CDR3 length equals 14 residues. V lost 4 bases and J 10 bases, leaving 20 bases between the germline ends. CDR1 DFQATT and CDR2 SNEGSKA come from the germline V gene (reference sequence). The CDR3 reads CSAIDDRLGGEQFF. Written as DNA, the CDR3 is TGCAGTGCTATAGACGACAGGCTTGGAGGGGAGCAGTTCTTC.

This chain joins TRBV27 and TRBJ1-1; D possibly corresponds to TRBD1 (5 bases). In germline, CDR1 is MNHEY, CDR2 SMNVEV (reference sequence). The ends were cut back, 2 bases at V and 11 bases at J, with 15 bases in the middle. The CDR3 loop spans 13 amino acids. The CDR3, as DNA: TGTGCCAGCAGTTTAATGCCAGGGAGGAGGGCTTTCTTT. It yields the protein CASSLMPGRRAFF.

The chain joins TRBV20-1 to TRBJ2-7; 8 positions match TRBD2. Germline V gives CDR1 DFQATT, CDR2 SNEGSKA (reference sequence). This CDR3 has 14 amino acids. With 6 bases clipped from V and 2 bases from J, the junction kept 9 bases outside the gene matches. CDR3 sequence reads: CSATYGRGAYEQYF. In DNA, the CDR3 is TGCAGTGCCACCTACGGGCGGGGGGCCTACGAGCAGTACTTC.

The CDR3 sequence is CASIPRGRYNEQYF. In DNA, the CDR3 is TGTGCCAGCATCCCGCGCGGGAGATACAACGAGCAGTACTTC. This chain links TRBV6-1 with TRBJ2-7; 7 bases map to TRBD2. J was trimmed by 5 bases and V by 7 bases; bases with no gene match: 11. Germline CDR1 is MNHNS and CDR2 is SASEGT. The CDR3 is 14 residues long.